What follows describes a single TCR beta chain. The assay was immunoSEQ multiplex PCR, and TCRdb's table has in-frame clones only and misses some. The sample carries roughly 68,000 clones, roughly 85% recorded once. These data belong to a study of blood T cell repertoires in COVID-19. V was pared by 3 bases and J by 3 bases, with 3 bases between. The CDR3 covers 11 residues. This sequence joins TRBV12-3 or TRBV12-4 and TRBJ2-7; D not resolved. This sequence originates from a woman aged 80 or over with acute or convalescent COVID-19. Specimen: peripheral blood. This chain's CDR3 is CASSFSYEQYF. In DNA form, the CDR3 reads TGTGCCAGCAGTTTCAGCTACGAGCAGTACTTC.